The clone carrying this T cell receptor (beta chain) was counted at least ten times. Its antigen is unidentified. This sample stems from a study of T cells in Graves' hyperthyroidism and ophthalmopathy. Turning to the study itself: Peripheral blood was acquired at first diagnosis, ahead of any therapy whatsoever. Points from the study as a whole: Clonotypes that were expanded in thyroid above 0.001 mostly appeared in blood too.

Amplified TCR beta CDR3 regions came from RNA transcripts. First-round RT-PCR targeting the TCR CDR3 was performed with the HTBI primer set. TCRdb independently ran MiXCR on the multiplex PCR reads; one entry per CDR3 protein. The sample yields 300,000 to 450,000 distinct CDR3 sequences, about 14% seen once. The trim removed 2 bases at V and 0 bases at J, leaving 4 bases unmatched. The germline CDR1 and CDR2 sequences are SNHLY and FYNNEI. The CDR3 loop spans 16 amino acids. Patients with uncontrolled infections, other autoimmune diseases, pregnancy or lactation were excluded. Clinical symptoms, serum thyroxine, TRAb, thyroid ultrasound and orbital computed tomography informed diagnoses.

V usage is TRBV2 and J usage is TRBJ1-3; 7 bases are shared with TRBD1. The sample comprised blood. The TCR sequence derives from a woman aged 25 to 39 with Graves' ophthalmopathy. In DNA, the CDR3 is TGTGCCAGCAGTGAATCCAGGGGGATCTCTGGAAACACCATATATTTT. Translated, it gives CASSESRGISGNTIYF.